Below, 10 T cell receptor beta chains from the same sample are listed, as sequenced in a study of blood T cell repertoires in COVID-19. Sequenced by immunoSEQ multiplex PCR; TCRdb stores in-frame clones only, minus some. The sample carries about 260,000 clones, over 75% recorded once. The sequenced sample was peripheral blood. Receptors were obtained from a human donor in a cohort sampled during active COVID-19.

The CDR3 sequence: CASSYTSGSLNEQFF. The CDR3 DNA reads as TGTGCCAGCAGCTACACTAGCGGGAGCCTTAATGAGCAGTTCTTC. V gene TRBV5-4 combines with J gene TRBJ2-1; 11 nucleotides match TRBD2. V shed 3 bases, J shed 7 bases, and the junction held 6 bases outside the gene matches. The CDR3 runs to 15 residues. CDR1 is SGHNT and CDR2 is YYREEE in the germline V gene (reference sequence).

The rearrangement links TRBV5-1 to TRBJ2-7, with D perhaps TRBD1 (5 bases). The V and J ends lost 4 bases and 3 bases respectively, with 8 bases between them. Per germline, CDR1 SGHRS and CDR2 YFSETQ. This CDR3 comprises 12 residues. This CDR3 is CASSRDSYEQYF. In DNA form, the CDR3 reads TGCGCCAGCAGCCGTGACAGCTACGAGCAGTACTTC.

The V gene is TRBV7-6, the J gene TRBJ1-1, with 10 bases that match TRBD1. CDR1 SGHVS and CDR2 FNYEAQ come from the germline V gene. The junction had 6 bases not matched to a gene; V was cut back by 1 base and J by 1 base. The CDR3 has 17 residues. CDR3 DNA: TGTGCCAGCAGCTTAGAGAGGGGACAGGGGACGAACACTGAAGCTTTCTTT. Translated: CASSLERGQGTNTEAFF.

V gene TRBV5-1 combines with J gene TRBJ1-1; D remains ambiguous. Per germline, CDR1 SGHRS and CDR2 YFSETQ. V was shortened by 1 base and J by 1 base, with 14 bases between the two germline ends. The length of the CDR3 is 16 residues. The DNA for the CDR3 is TGCGCCAGCAGCTTGCCCGGGATCGTTGGGAACACTGAAGCTTTCTTT. Its translation: CASSLPGIVGNTEAFF.

This chain joins TRBV7-2 and TRBJ2-3; tentatively, D is TRBD2 (5 bases). Germline V gene lookup returns CDR1 SGHTA and CDR2 FQGNSA. This CDR3 has 15 amino acids. V was cut by 3 bases and J by 0 bases, with 10 bases left in between. The CDR3 loop is CASSFRAASTDTQYF. CDR3 in DNA: TGTGCCAGCAGCTTTCGAGCGGCTAGCACAGATACGCAGTATTTT.

This clone was counted a few times. This chain connects TRBV5-1 to TRBJ2-2, with D hard to call. Trimming left V 3 bases short and J 6 bases short, with 15 bases between. The germline CDR1 and CDR2 sequences are SGHRS and YFSETQ. CDR3 size: 15 residues. The CDR3 DNA follows: TGCGCCAGCAGCTCCACCCTCAACCGGGCCGGGGAGCTGTTTTTT. This gives the protein CASSSTLNRAGELFF.

This clone came up many times. The chain carries TRBV5-4 and TRBJ2-1, with 7 nucleotides matching TRBD1. The CDR3 contains 13 residues. Germline V gene data show CDR1 as SGHNT and CDR2 as YYREEE (reference sequence). The V segment lost 3 bases and the J segment 4 bases; nucleotides outside the gene matches: 1. CDR3 amino acids: CASSSGQYNEQFF. The CDR3 DNA reads as TGTGCCAGCAGCTCGGGACAGTACAATGAGCAGTTCTTC.

This clone has a single count. V and J are TRBV18 and TRBJ2-2; 7 bases are shared with TRBD2. Germline V gives CDR1 KGHSH, CDR2 LQKENI. The junction had 13 bases not matched to a gene; V was cut back by 4 bases and J by 5 bases. This CDR3 has 17 residues. CDR3 protein: CASSLQLATGGTGELFF. The CDR3 region has the DNA TGTGCCAGCTCACTCCAACTAGCGACTGGTGGGACCGGGGAGCTGTTTTTT.

The genes are TRBV3-1 (or the pseudogene TRBV3-2) and TRBJ2-1, with 14 nucleotides matching TRBD2. CDR1 LGHDT and CDR2 YNNKEL come from the germline V gene (reference sequence). Trimming cost V 3 bases and J 9 bases; bases outside gene matches: 7. This CDR3 spans 16 amino acids. CDR3 coding DNA: TGTGCCAGCAGCCAGGCCGGGACTAGCGGGAGTGGTGAGCAGTTCTTC. Translating it yields CASSQAGTSGSGEQFF.

This clone came up a few times. The rearrangement joins TRBV7-6 to TRBJ2-1, with 10 nucleotides matching TRBD2. The CDR3 covers 17 residues. Germline V gives CDR1 SGHVS, CDR2 FNYEAQ. Trimming at V came to 1 base and at J to 6 bases, leaving 9 bases not matched to a gene. CDR3 DNA: TGTGCCAGCAGCTTAGGAATCAGCGGGAGGGCGCCCAATGAGCAGTTCTTC. Translated: CASSLGISGRAPNEQFF.